A single sample is the source of the 32 T cell receptor beta chains below, sequenced in a study of shared clonotypes between healthy human individuals. This table comes from immunoSEQ multiplex PCR, and its TCRdb copy is limited to in-frame clones, with some not included. The sample holds roughly 700,000 clones, around two thirds seen once. Sequencing was performed on memory CD4+ T cells sorted from blood. Subset of the sample: CD45RA-negative fraction. The receptors come from a woman aged 25 to 39 in good health.

The chain recombines TRBV28 with TRBJ2-1; D call uncertain. Trimming shortened V by 3 bases and J by 6 bases, and 18 bases separated the two germline ends. CDR3 size: 16 residues. CDR1 MDHEN and CDR2 SYDVKM come from the germline V gene. CDR3 nucleotide sequence: TGTGCCAGCAGTTTCCACGACGTTAGAAGAGGCAATGAGCAGTTCTTC. This encodes CASSFHDVRRGNEQFF.

V usage is TRBV10-2 and J usage is TRBJ1-1; perhaps TRBD1 as D (5 bases). This CDR3 has 11 residues. Germline V gene lookup returns CDR1 WSHSY and CDR2 SAAADI. Trimming left V 5 bases short and J 11 bases short, with 12 bases between. CDR3 loop: CASSQTDHAFF. Written as DNA, the CDR3 is TGCGCCAGCAGTCAGACAGACCACGCTTTCTTT.

The CDR3 DNA follows: TGTGCCAGCAGTGAGGATTCGGTGGCTCAGCATTTT. This sequence encodes CASSEDSVAQHF. The genes are TRBV2 and TRBJ1-5; no clear D gene. The ends were cut back, 3 bases at V and 13 bases at J, with 13 bases in the middle. The V gene's germline CDR1 is SNHLY and CDR2 FYNNEI. The CDR3 is 12 amino acids.

The chain is built from TRBV10-2 and TRBJ2-7, with 7 nucleotides matching TRBD2. V lost 1 base to trimming and J lost 1 base; unmatched junction nucleotides: 4. This CDR3 has 15 amino acids. The germline gives CDR1 WSHSY, CDR2 SAAADI. The CDR3 nucleotides read TGCGCCAGCAGTGAGTTTAGCGGGCCGTCCTACGAGCAGTACTTC. Translated, it gives CASSEFSGPSYEQYF.

Here the CDR3 reads CASRRLAGGETQYF. DNA of the CDR3: TGTGCCAGCAGGAGACTAGCGGGAGGTGAGACCCAGTACTTC. The chain has TRBV28 and TRBJ2-5; TRBD2 matches at 13 bases. CDR1 and CDR2 (germline): MDHEN, SYDVKM. V was pared by 6 bases and J by 5 bases, with 3 bases of the junction left unmatched. This CDR3 region has 14 residues.

A single count supports this clone. The rearrangement joins TRBV27 to TRBJ1-2; D perhaps matches TRBD1 (5 bases). CDR1 is MNHEY and CDR2 is SMNVEV in the germline V gene (reference sequence). CDR3 length: 14 residues. V gave up 5 bases and J gave up 5 bases, with 15 bases separating them. CDR3 sequence reads: CASSPLQGKYGYTF. CDR3 DNA sequence: TGTGCCAGCAGTCCCCTCCAGGGAAAATATGGCTACACCTTC.

This clone showed up just a few times. The chain uses TRBV5-1 and TRBJ1-4, with a weak D call TRBD1 (6 bases). CDR1 is SGHRS and CDR2 is YFSETQ in the germline V gene. The CDR3 is 15 amino acids. Trimming left V 4 bases short and J 6 bases short, with 16 bases between. CDR3 DNA: TGCGCCAGCAGCCCGGAGGGGGAGTTCCATGAAAAACTGTTTTTT. Encoded protein: CASSPEGEFHEKLFF. The whole variable domain, remainder taken from reference TRBV5-1 and TRBJ1-4, is KAGVTQTPRYLIKTRGQQVTLSCSPISGHRSVSWYQQTPGQGLQFLFEYFSETQRNKGNFPGRFSGRQFSNSRSEMNVSTLELGDSALYLCASSPEGEFHEKLFFGSGTQLSVL.

The rearrangement joins TRBV30 to TRBJ2-1; D is uncertain. CDR1 is GTSNPN and CDR2 is SVGIG in the germline V gene (reference sequence). V was trimmed by 2 bases and J by 6 bases, leaving 20 bases between them. The length of the CDR3 is 16 residues. The CDR3 nucleotides read TGTGCCTGGAGTAGAACAACAGTCAGGATGGCCAATGAGCAGTTCTTC. Amino acids: CAWSRTTVRMANEQFF.

The chain combines TRBV21-1 with TRBJ1-2; the table's D call, TRBD1, was not checked against the DNA. TRBV21-1 is listed as a pseudogene. This CDR3 has 17 amino acids. The DNA of the CDR3 is TGTGCCAGCAGCAAACAAGGCAGGGGGTGGGGACACTATGGCTACACCTTC. This translates into CASSKQGRGWGHYGYTF.

This clone has just a few counts. Other DNA sequences of this sample code for an identical CDR3. This sequence joins TRBV7-8 and TRBJ1-1; weak D call: TRBD1 (5 bases). The germline V gene has CDR1 SGHVS and CDR2 FQNEAQ. The V and J ends lost 2 bases and 1 base respectively, with 8 bases between them. The CDR3 sequence is 14 residues long. CDR3 region: CASSLPQGNTEAFF. The CDR3 nucleotides are TGTGCCAGCAGCTTACCCCAGGGGAACACTGAAGCTTTCTTT.

The sample holds a few counts of this clone. J is TRBJ2-3 and V is TRBV5-5; unclear D gene. Looked up from germline, CDR1 is SGHKS and CDR2 is YYEKEE (reference sequence). CDR3 length: 14 residues. V was cut by 0 bases and J by 2 bases, with 7 bases left in between. DNA of the CDR3: TGTGCCAGCAGCTTGGGACGGTCCACAGATACGCAGTATTTT. Its protein product is CASSLGRSTDTQYF. The full variable domain, in which reference TRBV5-5 and TRBJ2-3 provide the parts outside the CDR3, is DAGVTQSPTHLIKTRGQQVTLRCSPISGHKSVSWYQQVLGQGPQFIFQYYEKEERGRGNFPDRFSARQFPNYSSELNVNALLLGDSALYLCASSLGRSTDTQYFGPGTRLTVL.

This chain links TRBV2 with TRBJ2-7, with D perhaps TRBD1 or TRBD2 (5 bases each). V was cut by 5 bases and J by 0 bases, with 14 bases left in between. The CDR3 runs 15 residues. Germline CDR1 SNHLY, CDR2 FYNNEI. The CDR3 sequence is CASSFYRDLSYEQYF. The CDR3 coding sequence is TGTGCCAGCAGTTTTTACCGGGACCTCTCCTACGAGCAGTACTTC.

The chain has TRBV28 and TRBJ1-5; a possible D gene is TRBD1 (5 bases). This CDR3 contains 15 residues. Germline V gives CDR1 MDHEN, CDR2 SYDVKM. The ends were cut back, 3 bases at V and 8 bases at J, with 17 bases in the middle. The CDR3 DNA reads TGTGCCAGCAGTTTTTTGGGACGGTGGTTTAAGCCCCAGCATTTT. This translates into CASSFLGRWFKPQHF.

The chain carries TRBV7-2 and TRBJ2-1; D might be TRBD1 (5 bases). In germline, CDR1 is SGHTA, CDR2 FQGNSA. CDR3 length equals 16 residues. Between the trimmed V and J ends, which lost 1 base and 2 bases, there was a span of 12 bases. CDR3 sequence: CASSLVSGSAYNEQFF. CDR3 bases: TGTGCCAGCAGCTTAGTTTCAGGGTCTGCCTACAATGAGCAGTTCTTC.

This clone was found once. A much larger clone sits a single nucleotide away, making a read error possible. Other DNA sequences of this sample code for an identical CDR3. This rearrangement joins TRBV18 to TRBJ2-2; D might be TRBD1 or TRBD2, each matching 5 bases. Germline assignment: CDR1 KGHSH and CDR2 LQKENI. This CDR3 contains 16 residues. The DNA of the CDR3 is TGTGCCAGCTCACCACCGAGTGGGGGAAACACCGGGGAGCTGTTTTTC. As protein: CASSPPSGGNTGELFF.

V usage is TRBV28 and J usage is TRBJ2-7, with a possible D match to TRBD2 (6 bases). The CDR3 totals 16 residues. Trimming stripped 2 bases from V and 1 base from J, with 15 bases between. CDR1 MDHEN and CDR2 SYDVKM come from the germline V gene. The DNA of the CDR3 is TGTGCCAGCAGTTTAGAGGGCGTAGGGAGGTCCTACGAGCAGTACTTC. It codes for CASSLEGVGRSYEQYF. Full variable domain (remainder filled in from reference TRBV28 and TRBJ2-7): DVKVTQSSRYLVKRTGEKVFLECVQDMDHENMFWYRQDPGLGLRLIYFSYDVKMKEKGDIPEGYSVSREKKERFSLILESASTNQTSMYLCASSLEGVGRSYEQYFGPGTRLTVT.

The chain combines TRBV28 with TRBJ2-1, with 13 bases fitting TRBD2. After removal of 2 bases from V and 8 bases from J, the junction contained 6 bases not matched to a gene. CDR1 and CDR2 from the germline V gene are MDHEN and SYDVKM. The CDR3 contains 16 residues. The CDR3 region is CASSLRGLAGLHEQFF. The CDR3, as DNA: TGTGCCAGCAGTTTAAGGGGACTAGCGGGACTCCATGAGCAGTTCTTC.

The chain links TRBV13 to TRBJ1-3, with TRBD1 as a possible D gene (5 bases). Germline-derived CDR1 and CDR2 are PRHDT and FYEKMQ (reference sequence). The CDR3 runs 14 residues. The V end was cut by 6 bases, the J end by 2 bases, with 11 bases between. Written as DNA, the CDR3 is TGTGCCAGCAGTTATTCAGGGACTGGAAACACCATATATTTT. This codes for CASSYSGTGNTIYF.

The chain uses TRBV4-1 and TRBJ2-1; D is ambiguous. This CDR3 is 16 amino acids long. V lost 0 bases to trimming and J lost 1 base, with 10 bases between them. Germline loops: CDR1 MGHRA, CDR2 YSYEKL. CDR3 sequence reads: CASSQDPAASYNEQFF. The CDR3 DNA follows: TGCGCCAGCAGCCAAGATCCGGCTGCTTCCTACAATGAGCAGTTCTTC.

As regards this clone: Only one base separates this from a far larger clonotype, so it likely reflects a read error. This specimen includes other DNA sequences encoding the same CDR3. The rearrangement joins TRBV2 to TRBJ2-4, with unresolved D. The CDR3 runs to 14 residues. The germline CDR1 and CDR2 sequences are SNHLY and FYNNEI. CDR3 bases: TGTGCCAGCAAAACAGAGATAGCCAAAAATATTCAGTACTTC. This sequence encodes CASKTEIAKNIQYF.

This clone has just one count. The rearrangement links TRBV9 to TRBJ2-2; the D is unclear. V was clipped by 6 bases and J by 6 bases, with 15 bases between them. The CDR3 contains 14 residues. Germline V CDR1 and CDR2: SGDLS, YYNGEE. CDR3 in amino acids: CASTSPLAAGELFF. The DNA for the CDR3 is TGTGCCAGCACCTCCCCCCTGGCGGCCGGGGAGCTGTTTTTT.

Concerning this clone: One end of the junction fails to match germline, which may point to a read error. The rearrangement joins TRBV25-1 to TRBJ2-7; D uncertain. The CDR3 covers 8 residues. Germline CDR1 MGHDK, CDR2 SYGVNS. In nucleotides, the CDR3 is TGTGCCAGCAGTGAATGGGCCTTC. Its protein product is CASSEWAF.

This clone has only a few counts. The V call is TRBV5-1, the J call TRBJ2-5, with D perhaps assigned TRBD1 or TRBD2 (5 bases each). V was trimmed by 4 bases and J by 2 bases, leaving 18 bases between them. Germline V gene sequence: CDR1 SGHRS, CDR2 YFSETQ. This CDR3 is 16 amino acids long. CDR3 region: CASSPGAGSEQETQYF. The CDR3 DNA reads TGCGCCAGCAGCCCTGGGGCCGGTAGCGAACAAGAGACCCAGTACTTC.

The chain links TRBV10-2 to TRBJ1-4; D is ambiguous. V was trimmed by 0 bases and J by 8 bases, leaving 13 bases between them. CDR1 WSHSY and CDR2 SAAADI come from the germline V gene. This CDR3 comprises 15 residues. CDR3 in DNA: TGCGCCAGCAGTGAGTCTTTGTCCTTGGTGGAAAAACTGTTTTTT. It yields the protein CASSESLSLVEKLFF.

This clone was counted a single time. This chain links TRBV5-8 with TRBJ2-1; TRBD2 matches at 12 bases. Germline V CDR1 and CDR2: SGHTS, YDEGEE. The trim removed 3 bases at V and 7 bases at J, leaving 8 bases unmatched. The CDR3 covers 16 residues. In DNA form, the CDR3 reads TGTGCCAGCAGCTGGGGTAGTCTAGCGGGAGGGAATGAGCAGTTCTTC. This codes for CASSWGSLAGGNEQFF.

The chain combines TRBV5-1 with TRBJ2-5; 8 bases map to TRBD2. The ends lost 8 bases at V and 3 bases at J; junction bases unmatched: 9. Germline CDR1 SGHRS, CDR2 YFSETQ. The CDR3 is 14 residues long. The CDR3 loop is CASGGGLAEETQYF. The CDR3 region has the DNA TGCGCCAGTGGTGGCGGACTAGCAGAAGAGACCCAGTACTTC.

The chain carries TRBV11-2 and TRBJ2-2; the match to TRBD2 covers 8 bases. V lost 5 bases and J lost 4; bases outside the gene matches: 9. CDR1 and CDR2 from the germline V gene are SGHAT and FQNNGV. The CDR3 is 16 amino acids. CDR3 sequence (DNA): TGTGCCAGCAGCCCGGGGACTAGTATATCCACCGGGGAGCTGTTTTTT. Encoded protein: CASSPGTSISTGELFF.

On this clone itself: Other DNA sequences in the same sample also yield this CDR3. DNA of the CDR3: TGCAGCGTAGGGACAGGATCCTACGAGCAGTACTTC. It is translated as CSVGTGSYEQYF. The chain combines TRBV29-1 with TRBJ2-7, with 8 bases aligning to TRBD1. Germline V gene sequence: CDR1 SQVTM, CDR2 ANQGSEA. This CDR3 is built from 12 residues. Trimming removed 6 bases from V and 1 base from J; junction bases left unmatched: 2.

The chain is built from TRBV7-2 and TRBJ2-7, with D hard to call. Germline CDR1 reads SGHTA; CDR2 reads FQGNSA. The CDR3 consists of 11 residues. Between the trimmed V and J ends, which lost 5 bases and 7 bases, there was a span of 9 bases. The CDR3 reads CASSQYKEQYF. The CDR3, as DNA: TGTGCCAGCAGCCAATATAAGGAGCAGTACTTC.

Remarks on this clone: This may come from a read error, since a much larger clone is one base off. V usage is TRBV28 and J usage is TRBJ2-7; 10 bases map to TRBD2. Germline CDR1 reads MDHEN; CDR2 reads SYDVKM. Losses at the gene ends were 8 bases for V and 1 base for J; bases not matched to a gene: 2. The CDR3 loop spans 13 amino acids. CDR3 DNA: TGTGCCAGCGGAGCGGGAGGGTCCTACGAGCAGTACTTC. It yields the protein CASGAGGSYEQYF. The whole variable domain, filled in from reference TRBV28 and TRBJ2-7, reads DVKVTQSSRYLVKRTGEKVFLECVQDMDHENMFWYRQDPGLGLRLIYFSYDVKMKEKGDIPEGYSVSREKKERFSLILESASTNQTSMYLCASGAGGSYEQYFGPGTRLTVT.

The gene calls are TRBV28 and TRBJ1-2; tentative D call: TRBD1 (5 bases). This CDR3 comprises 14 residues. The V end was cut by 5 bases, the J end by 5 bases, with 15 bases between. Germline V gene lookup returns CDR1 MDHEN and CDR2 SYDVKM. As DNA, the CDR3 is TGTGCCAGCAGTGTGCGAGGGGCTGTGTATGGCTACACCTTC. This gives the protein CASSVRGAVYGYTF.

The J gene is TRBJ2-3, the V gene TRBV6-5, with unresolved D. The CDR3 is 15 residues long. CDR1 and CDR2 (germline): MNHEY, SVGAGI. V lost 4 bases to trimming and J lost 0 bases, with 11 bases between them. The CDR3 DNA reads TGTGCCAGCAGTTTAAAGGGTGCTAGCACAGATACGCAGTATTTT. Protein sequence: CASSLKGASTDTQYF.